Reported below is one T cell receptor (beta chain). These data come from a study of beta chain features in type 1 diabetes. This CDR3 has 16 residues. Germline V CDR1 and CDR2: GTSNPN, SVGIG (reference sequence). Trimming left V 4 bases short and J 0 bases short, with 15 bases between. All of the isolated RNA was reverse transcribed, so expressed TCRB transcripts were sequenced. Clones were sequenced by immunoSEQ multiplex PCR, and TCRdb holds only the in-frame ones, with some missing. The sample shows approximately 160,000 clones, 7.5% to 9.5% of them seen only once. Material: central memory CD4+ T cells from blood. The chain recombines TRBV30 with TRBJ2-2; TRBD1 might be the D (6 bases). The clonotype was recovered from a woman aged 18-29 years in good health. In DNA form, the CDR3 reads TGTGCCTGGAATAGGGGGTCATACGCGAACACCGGGGAGCTGTTTTTT. Its protein is CAWNRGSYANTGELFF. The complete variable domain, with remaining parts taken from reference TRBV30 and TRBJ2-2, reads SQTIHQWPATLVQPVGSPLSLECTVEGTSNPNLYWYRQAAGRGLQLLFYSVGIGQISSEVPQNLSASRPQDRQFILSSKKLLLSDSGFYLCAWNRGSYANTGELFFGEGSRLTVL.